This TCR beta chain came from a study of Graves' ophthalmopathy and Graves' hyperthyroidism. Moderate-to-severe activity, CAS ≥3, NOSPECS ≥4 and a duration under 3 months were seen in donors with ophthalmopathy. Diagnostic conclusions were grounded in clinical symptoms, serum thyroxine, TRAb, thyroid ultrasound and orbital computed tomography. Beta-chain TCR CDR3 regions were amplified from RNA transcripts. First-round RT-PCR relied on HTBI primers, and a second-round multiplex PCR came next. From the multiplex PCR reads, TCRdb called clonotypes with MiXCR, one entry per CDR3 protein. The data show under 60,000 distinct CDR3 sequences, approximately 45% seen once. Trimming cost V 5 bases and J 6 bases, with 29 bases left between them. Germline CDR1 reads SGHTA; CDR2 reads FQGNSA. CDR3 length: 19 residues.

This chain uses TRBV7-2 with TRBJ2-4; D remains unclear. The receptor was isolated from an adult woman with Graves' ophthalmopathy. Material: peripheral blood. CDR3 sequence: CASSPERSITRSVGNIQYF. CDR3 DNA: TGTGCCAGCAGCCCGGAGAGGTCTATCACCAGGAGCGTTGGAAACATTCAGTACTTC.